The present TCR beta chain was sequenced within a study of cytomegalovirus exposure and HLA in healthy donors. Study as a whole: Some 180 million T cells yielded 100 million or so unique TCR beta sequences in earlier analysis. In terms of ancestry, the Caucasian-associated cluster contained roughly 81% of the approximately 400 genotyped donors.

About this clone itself: The antigen remains undetermined.

The study's findings and limits: Exclusion as indistinguishable affected some V segments, including TRBV6-2 and TRBV6-3.

V lost 4 bases and J 6 bases, leaving 11 bases between the germline ends. Germline values: CDR1 MDHEN, CDR2 SYDVKM. There are 13 residues in the CDR3. The PCR had 60 Vbeta and 13 Jbeta primers. Profiled with immunoSEQ multiplex PCR; TCRdb holds only in-frame clones, not every one. The sample consists of 130,000 or so clones, roughly 75% of them appearing once. The TCR comes from a man between 40 and 49 years old in good health and CMV-seronegative. This chain joins TRBV28 and TRBJ2-3; D is uncertain. The sequenced sample was PBMCs. The CDR3 loop is CASSSITPDTQYF. The CDR3 DNA reads TGTGCCAGCAGTTCTATAACCCCGGATACGCAGTATTTT.